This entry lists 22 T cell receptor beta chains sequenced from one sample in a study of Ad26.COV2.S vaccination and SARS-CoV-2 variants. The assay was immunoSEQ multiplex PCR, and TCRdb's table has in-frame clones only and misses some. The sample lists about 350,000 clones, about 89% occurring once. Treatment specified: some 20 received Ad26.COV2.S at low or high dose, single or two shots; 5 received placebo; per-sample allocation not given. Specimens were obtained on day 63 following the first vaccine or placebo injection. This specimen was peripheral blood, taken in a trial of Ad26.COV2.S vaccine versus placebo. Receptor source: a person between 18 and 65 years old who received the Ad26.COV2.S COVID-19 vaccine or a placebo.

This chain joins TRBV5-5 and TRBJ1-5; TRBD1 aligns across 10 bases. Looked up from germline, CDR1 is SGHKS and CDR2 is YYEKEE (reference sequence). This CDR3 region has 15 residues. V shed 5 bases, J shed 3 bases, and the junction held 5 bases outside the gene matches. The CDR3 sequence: CASSPGTGVNQPQHF. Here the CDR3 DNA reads TGTGCCAGCAGTCCCGGGACAGGGGTCAATCAGCCCCAGCATTTT.

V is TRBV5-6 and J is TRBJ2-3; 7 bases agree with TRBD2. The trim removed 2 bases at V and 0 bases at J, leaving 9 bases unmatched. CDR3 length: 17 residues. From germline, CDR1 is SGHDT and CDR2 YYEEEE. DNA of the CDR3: TGTGCCAGCAGCTTCTTGGGAGGGAGGGGAAGCACAGATACGCAGTATTTT. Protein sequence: CASSFLGGRGSTDTQYF.

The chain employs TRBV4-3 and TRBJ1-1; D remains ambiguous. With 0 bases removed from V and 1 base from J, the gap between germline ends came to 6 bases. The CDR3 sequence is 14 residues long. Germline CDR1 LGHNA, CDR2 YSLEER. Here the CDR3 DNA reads TGCGCCAGCAGCCAAGATACGGGGAACACTGAAGCTTTCTTT. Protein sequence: CASSQDTGNTEAFF.

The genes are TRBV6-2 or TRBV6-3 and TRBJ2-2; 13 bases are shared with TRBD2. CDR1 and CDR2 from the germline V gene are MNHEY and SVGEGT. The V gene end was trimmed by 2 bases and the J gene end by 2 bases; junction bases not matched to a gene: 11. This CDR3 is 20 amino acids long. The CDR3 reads CASSYPGRLAGGLNTGELFF. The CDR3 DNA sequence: TGTGCCAGCAGTTACCCGGGCCGACTAGCGGGGGGCCTTAACACCGGGGAGCTGTTTTTT.

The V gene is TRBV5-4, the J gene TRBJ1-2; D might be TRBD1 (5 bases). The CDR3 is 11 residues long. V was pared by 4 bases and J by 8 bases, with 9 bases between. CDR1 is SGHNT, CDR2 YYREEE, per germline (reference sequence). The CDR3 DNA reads TGTGCCAGCAGCGAGTCAGGGGGCTACACCTTC. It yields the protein CASSESGGYTF.

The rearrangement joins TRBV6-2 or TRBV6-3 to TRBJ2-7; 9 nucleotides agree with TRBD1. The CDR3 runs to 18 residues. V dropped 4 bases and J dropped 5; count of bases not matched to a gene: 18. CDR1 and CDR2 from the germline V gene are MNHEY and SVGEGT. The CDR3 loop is CASSLGTGTFKKVDEQYF. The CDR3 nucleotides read TGTGCCAGCAGTTTAGGGACAGGGACCTTTAAGAAGGTGGACGAGCAGTACTTC.

CDR3 nucleotide sequence: TGTGCCAGCAGCTTAGGACTAGCGGGAAACACCGGGGAGCTGTTTTTT. Protein sequence: CASSLGLAGNTGELFF. V is TRBV11-3 and J is TRBJ2-2, with TRBD2 matching 11 bases. The CDR3 extends over 16 amino acids. The V gene end was trimmed by 1 base and the J gene end by 2 bases; junction bases not matched to a gene: 0. CDR1 is SGHNT and CDR2 is YENEEA in the germline V gene. The complete variable domain, with remaining parts taken from reference TRBV11-3 and TRBJ2-2, reads EAGVVQSPRYKIIEKKQPVAFWCNPISGHNTLYWYLQNLGQGPELLIRYENEEAVDDSQLPKDRFSAERLKGVDSTLKIQPAELGDSAVYLCASSLGLAGNTGELFFGEGSRLTVL.

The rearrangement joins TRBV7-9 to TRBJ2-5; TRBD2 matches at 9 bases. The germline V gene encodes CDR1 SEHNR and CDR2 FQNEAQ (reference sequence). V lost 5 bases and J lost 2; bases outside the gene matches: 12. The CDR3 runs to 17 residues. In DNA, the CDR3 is TGTGCCAGCAGCCCTGCGGGGGGGAGCCATGATCAAGAGACCCAGTACTTC. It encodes CASSPAGGSHDQETQYF.

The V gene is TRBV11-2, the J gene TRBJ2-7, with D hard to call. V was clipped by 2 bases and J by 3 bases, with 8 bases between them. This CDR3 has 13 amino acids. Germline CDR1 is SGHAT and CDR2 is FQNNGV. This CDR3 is CASSLTVGYEQYF. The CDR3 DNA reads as TGTGCCAGCAGCTTAACGGTGGGCTACGAGCAGTACTTC.

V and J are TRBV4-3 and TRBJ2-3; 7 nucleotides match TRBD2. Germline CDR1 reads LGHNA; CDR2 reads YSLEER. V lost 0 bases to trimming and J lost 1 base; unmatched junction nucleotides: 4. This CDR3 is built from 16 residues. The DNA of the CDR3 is TGCGCCAGCAGCCAAGATCTTCGGGGGGGCACAGATACGCAGTATTTT. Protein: CASSQDLRGGTDTQYF.

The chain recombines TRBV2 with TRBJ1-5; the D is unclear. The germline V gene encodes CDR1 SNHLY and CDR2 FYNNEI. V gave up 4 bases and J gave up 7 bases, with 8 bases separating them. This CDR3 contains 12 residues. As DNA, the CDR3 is TGTGCCAGCAGTGTTGGGGAACAGCCCCAGCATTTT. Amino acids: CASSVGEQPQHF.

The CDR3 nucleotides read TGCGCCAGCAGCCAAGAGTTGTATGTGGGGAGCCTCTACAATGAGCAGTTCTTC. The encoded protein is CASSQELYVGSLYNEQFF. This chain connects TRBV4-3 to TRBJ2-1, with D perhaps matching TRBD2 (5 bases). Trimming took off 0 bases at V and 3 bases at J, with 18 bases between the two ends. CDR3 size: 18 residues. Germline CDR1 LGHNA, CDR2 YSLEER.

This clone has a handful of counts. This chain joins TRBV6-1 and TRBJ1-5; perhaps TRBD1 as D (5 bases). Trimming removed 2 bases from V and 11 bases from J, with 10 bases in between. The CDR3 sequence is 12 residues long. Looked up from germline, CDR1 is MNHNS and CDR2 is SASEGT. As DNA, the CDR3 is TGTGCCAGCAGTGAATGGGACGGGGCCCAGCATTTT. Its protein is CASSEWDGAQHF.

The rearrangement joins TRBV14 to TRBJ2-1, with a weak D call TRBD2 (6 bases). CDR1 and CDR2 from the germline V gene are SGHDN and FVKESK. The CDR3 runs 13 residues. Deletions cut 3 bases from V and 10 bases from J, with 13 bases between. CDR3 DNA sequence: TGTGCCAGCAGCCAGGTAGGGGCGGGGGAGCAGTTCTTC. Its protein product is CASSQVGAGEQFF.

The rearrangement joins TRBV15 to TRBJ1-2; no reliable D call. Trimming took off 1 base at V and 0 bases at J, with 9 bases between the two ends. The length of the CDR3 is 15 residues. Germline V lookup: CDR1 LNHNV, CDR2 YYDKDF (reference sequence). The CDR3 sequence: CATSRGAGANYGYTF. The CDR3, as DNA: TGTGCCACCAGCAGAGGGGCAGGAGCTAACTATGGCTACACCTTC.

CDR3 sequence (DNA): TGTGCCAGCATCCCGACAGGCGATAGCAATCAGCCCCAGCATTTT. Protein: CASIPTGDSNQPQHF. The V call is TRBV21-1, the J call TRBJ1-5; the D call TRBD1 from the table was never checked on the DNA. TRBV21-1 is described as a pseudogene. The CDR3 loop spans 15 amino acids.

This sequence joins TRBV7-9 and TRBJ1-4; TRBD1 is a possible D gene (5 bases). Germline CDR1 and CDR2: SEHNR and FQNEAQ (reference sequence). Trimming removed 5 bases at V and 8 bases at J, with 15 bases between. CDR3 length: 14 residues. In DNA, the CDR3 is TGTGCCAGCAGCCGAGGGCAGGGAGGGGAAAAACTGTTTTTT. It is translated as CASSRGQGGEKLFF.

CDR3 in DNA: TGTGCCAGCAGCTCCCCCTGTAGGTCTGAGCAGTTCTTC. Its translation: CASSSPCRSEQFF. The rearrangement links TRBV7-3 to TRBJ2-1, with D uncertain. Looked up from germline, CDR1 is SGHTA and CDR2 is FQGTGA. V dropped 4 bases and J dropped 9 bases, with 13 bases sitting between them. CDR3 length: 13 amino acids.

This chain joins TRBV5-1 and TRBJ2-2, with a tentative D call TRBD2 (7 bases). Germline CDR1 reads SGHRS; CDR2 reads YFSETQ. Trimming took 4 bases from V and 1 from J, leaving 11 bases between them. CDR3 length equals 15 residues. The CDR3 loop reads CASSMGGQNTGELFF. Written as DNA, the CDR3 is TGCGCCAGCAGCATGGGGGGGCAGAACACCGGGGAGCTGTTTTTT.

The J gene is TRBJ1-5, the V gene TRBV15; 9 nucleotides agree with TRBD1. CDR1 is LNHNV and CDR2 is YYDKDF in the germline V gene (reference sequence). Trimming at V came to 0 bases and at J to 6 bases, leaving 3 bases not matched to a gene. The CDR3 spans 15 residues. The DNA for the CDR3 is TGTGCCACCAGCAGAGATGGGACAGGGTTTCAGCCCCAGCATTTT. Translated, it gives CATSRDGTGFQPQHF.

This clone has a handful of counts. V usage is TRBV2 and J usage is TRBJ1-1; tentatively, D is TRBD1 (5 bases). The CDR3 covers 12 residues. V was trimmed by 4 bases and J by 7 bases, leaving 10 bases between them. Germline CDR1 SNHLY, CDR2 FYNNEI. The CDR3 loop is CASSAQGLEAFF. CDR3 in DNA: TGTGCCAGCAGTGCTCAGGGTCTTGAAGCTTTCTTT.

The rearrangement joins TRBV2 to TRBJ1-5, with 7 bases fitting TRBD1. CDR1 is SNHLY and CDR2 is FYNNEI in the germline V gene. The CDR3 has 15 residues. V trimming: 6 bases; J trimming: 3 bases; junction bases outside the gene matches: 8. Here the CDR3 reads CASSLEGANNQPQHF. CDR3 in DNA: TGTGCCAGCAGCCTTGAGGGGGCCAACAATCAGCCCCAGCATTTT.